This passage covers 25 T cell receptor beta chains from one sample sequenced in a study of blood T cells in healthy people across ages. Then a second PCR, running about 6 to 12 cycles, was carried out with a sample-barcoded 5' primer and a J-beta primer mix. MiXCR, run by TCRdb on the 5' RACE reads, gives a single entry per CDR3 protein. The sample lists 1.5 million to 2 million distinct CDR3 sequences; 28% were seen once. The sample taken for sequencing was blood. The receptors stem from a woman aged 25-40 years in good health.

This clonotype was found a few times. This chain joins TRBV10-3 and TRBJ2-3; TRBD2 agrees at 15 bases. The CDR3 length is 15 residues. With V trimmed by 9 bases and J by 2 bases, 3 bases remained unmatched. Germline CDR1 is ENHRY and CDR2 is SYGVKD. CDR3 bases: TGTGCCATTGGGACTAGCGGGGGGTACACAGATACGCAGTATTTT. It codes for CAIGTSGGYTDTQYF.

This clonotype turned up a few times. The chain uses TRBV11-3 and TRBJ2-1, with 7 bases identical to TRBD1. Trimming cost V 5 bases and J 4 bases; bases outside gene matches: 11. The germline gives CDR1 SGHNT, CDR2 YENEEA. CDR3 length: 16 residues. CDR3 sequence (DNA): TGTGCCAGCAGCCGAAAAGGGACAGCCTTATACAATGAGCAGTTCTTC. It yields the protein CASSRKGTALYNEQFF.

This clonotype was counted between two and nine times. The chain employs TRBV3-1 and TRBJ2-1, with 8 nucleotides matching TRBD2. From germline, CDR1 is LGHDT and CDR2 YNNKEL (reference sequence). This CDR3 has 16 amino acids. J lost 10 bases, V lost 4 bases, and 15 bases had no gene match. The CDR3 is CASSPGSGTSCIEQFF. The CDR3 DNA follows: TGTGCCAGCAGCCCAGGCTCCGGGACTAGTTGTATCGAGCAGTTCTTC.

This rearrangement joins TRBV29-1 to TRBJ1-2; D is possibly TRBD1 (5 bases). V was shortened by 3 bases and J by 6 bases, with 14 bases between the two germline ends. Germline CDR1 SQVTM, CDR2 ANQGSEA. The CDR3 length is 13 residues. CDR3 loop: CSVDRDPRDGYTF. In nucleotides, the CDR3 is TGCAGCGTTGACAGGGATCCCCGGGATGGCTACACCTTC. Full variable domain (outside the CDR3, taken from reference TRBV29-1 and TRBJ1-2): SAVISQKPSRDICQRGTSLTIQCQVDSQVTMMFWYRQQPGQSLTLIATANQGSEATYESGFVIDKFPISRPNLTFSTLTVSNMSPEDSSIYLCSVDRDPRDGYTFGSGTRLTVV.

This chain joins TRBV5-1 and TRBJ1-1; 7 nucleotides align to TRBD1. CDR3 size: 15 residues. From germline, CDR1 is SGHRS and CDR2 YFSETQ. Trimming took 0 bases from V and 3 from J; bases not matched to a gene: 5. CDR3 protein: CASSLERGPDTEAFF. The CDR3 region has the DNA TGCGCCAGCAGCTTGGAAAGGGGGCCAGACACTGAAGCTTTCTTT.

This clonotype has just a few counts. The chain recombines TRBV7-2 with TRBJ1-4; tentative D call: TRBD1 (5 bases). Germline CDR1 reads SGHTA; CDR2 reads FQGNSA. V was trimmed by 5 bases and J by 6 bases, leaving 22 bases between them. CDR3 length: 17 residues. The CDR3 is CASSPTGTRGRDEKLFF. In DNA, the CDR3 is TGTGCCAGCAGCCCAACCGGGACCCGCGGTCGCGATGAAAAACTGTTTTTT. The full variable domain, completed using reference TRBV7-2 and TRBJ1-4, is GAGVSQSPSNKVTEKGKDVELRCDPISGHTALYWYRQSLGQGLEFLIYFQGNSAPDKSGLPSDRFSAERTGGSVSTLTIQRTQQEDSAVYLCASSPTGTRGRDEKLFFGSGTQLSVL.

The chain carries TRBV5-1 and TRBJ2-7; 9 nucleotides align to TRBD2. The CDR3 totals 16 residues. Per germline, CDR1 SGHRS and CDR2 YFSETQ. Trimming cost V 4 bases and J 2 bases; bases outside gene matches: 10. The DNA for the CDR3 is TGCGCCAGCAGCCTGGGAGGTAGCGGGAGTACCTACGAGCAGTACTTC. It encodes CASSLGGSGSTYEQYF.

V and J are TRBV7-2 and TRBJ2-5; D gene uncertain. Trimming cost V 5 bases and J 7 bases, with 11 bases left between them. CDR3 size: 12 residues. Germline V CDR1 and CDR2: SGHTA, FQGNSA. CDR3 coding DNA: TGTGCCAGCAGCCCCCTGGATGTGACCCAGTACTTC. Translated, it gives CASSPLDVTQYF.

This clonotype was counted a few times. The rearrangement uses TRBV20-1 and TRBJ2-1; possible D gene TRBD2, 5 bases. V lost 0 bases and J 0 bases, leaving 12 bases between the germline ends. The CDR3 is 16 residues long. Germline-derived CDR1 and CDR2 are DFQATT and SNEGSKA (reference sequence). The chain's CDR3 is CSARDPGSSSYNEQFF. The CDR3 DNA reads TGCAGTGCTAGAGATCCGGGGTCGAGCTCCTACAATGAGCAGTTCTTC.

V and J are TRBV20-1 and TRBJ2-1; 7 bases agree with TRBD2. V was pared by 7 bases and J by 8 bases, with 11 bases of the junction left unmatched. Germline CDR1 reads DFQATT; CDR2 reads SNEGSKA (reference sequence). The CDR3 contains 13 residues. The CDR3 DNA reads as TGCAGTGTATTCCAGACTAGCAAGGATGAGCAGTTCTTC. Amino acid sequence: CSVFQTSKDEQFF.

This clonotype was observed a few times. The V and J genes are TRBV6-5 and TRBJ1-3, with D tentatively TRBD1 (5 bases). Germline CDR1 is MNHEY and CDR2 is SVGAGI. Trimming left V 6 bases short and J 3 bases short, with 6 bases between. CDR3 length: 12 amino acids. The CDR3 DNA is TGTGCCAGCAGCAGGGATGGAAACACCATATATTTT. Its translation is CASSRDGNTIYF.

The chain couples TRBV2 to TRBJ2-4; possible D gene TRBD1, 6 bases. CDR1 SNHLY and CDR2 FYNNEI come from the germline V gene. Trimming pared 5 bases from V and 9 bases from J, leaving 14 bases between. The CDR3 consists of 13 residues. The CDR3 is CASSLTGTSIQYF. The CDR3 nucleotides read TGTGCCAGCAGTCTCACAGGGACGAGCATTCAGTACTTC.

This clonotype was seen a handful of times. The chain carries TRBV28 and TRBJ2-7, with 7 positions matching TRBD2. Germline V gene sequence: CDR1 MDHEN, CDR2 SYDVKM. The CDR3 loop spans 13 amino acids. V gave up 5 bases and J gave up 6 bases; unmatched junction bases: 7. CDR3 loop: CASSLREPLEQYF. CDR3 DNA sequence: TGTGCCAGCAGTCTGCGGGAGCCCCTCGAGCAGTACTTC.

Turning to this clonotype: A read error may explain this, as a much larger clone is one base away. The chain employs TRBV20-1 and TRBJ2-7; D is perhaps TRBD1 (6 bases). The CDR3 contains 15 residues. The germline V gene has CDR1 DFQATT and CDR2 SNEGSKA (reference sequence). The CDR3 protein is CGARGIKLPSYEQYF. CDR3 nucleotide sequence: TGCGGTGCTAGGGGGATTAAACTGCCCTCCTACGAGCAGTACTTC.

This clonotype was observed a handful of times. V is TRBV9 and J is TRBJ1-2, with D unclear. The CDR3 totals 13 residues. V was cut by 1 base and J by 3 bases, with 7 bases left in between. The germline V gene has CDR1 SGDLS and CDR2 YYNGEE. Here the CDR3 DNA reads TGTGCCAGCAGCGTACATCCCGACTATGGCTACACCTTC. This codes for CASSVHPDYGYTF.

This clonotype occurred a few times. The V and J genes are TRBV2 and TRBJ2-7, with D possibly being TRBD1 (5 bases). Germline loops: CDR1 SNHLY, CDR2 FYNNEI. V dropped 1 base and J dropped 1 base, with 11 bases sitting between them. This CDR3 has 15 residues. The CDR3 region is CASSEEGLVSYEQYF. The CDR3 DNA follows: TGTGCCAGCAGTGAAGAGGGGTTGGTATCCTACGAGCAGTACTTC.

This clonotype was counted ten times or more. The CDR3 nucleotides are TGCGCCAGCAGACTTGATGGGGGGCCTCAAGAGACCCAGTACTTC. As protein: CASRLDGGPQETQYF. The rearrangement joins TRBV5-1 to TRBJ2-5, with D perhaps being TRBD1 or TRBD2 (6 bases each). The CDR3 consists of 15 residues. Germline assignment: CDR1 SGHRS and CDR2 YFSETQ. Trimming pared 5 bases from V and 2 bases from J, leaving 16 bases between.

This clonotype was seen a handful of times. The chain links TRBV5-1 to TRBJ2-2, with D hard to call. The CDR3 is 14 amino acids. V dropped 6 bases and J dropped 5 bases, with 14 bases sitting between them. CDR1 is SGHRS and CDR2 is YFSETQ in the germline V gene. The CDR3 DNA sequence: TGCGCCAGCAACAAGAGTCAAGGGACCGGGGAGCTGTTTTTT. Translation gives CASNKSQGTGELFF.

This clonotype was counted only a few times. This sequence may be a read error, since a much larger clone differs from it by one base. V and J are TRBV20-1 and TRBJ2-4; D unresolved. Matching the DNA end better, TRBJ2-7 makes the J call doubtful. The CDR3 has 13 amino acids. Looked up from germline, CDR1 is DFQATT and CDR2 is SNEGSKA (reference sequence). CDR3 sequence reads: CSAINPPSYEQYF. The DNA of the CDR3 is TGCAGTGCTATTAATCCGCCTAGCTACGAGCAGTACTTC.

This chain connects TRBV6-5 to TRBJ2-7; tentatively, D is TRBD1 (6 bases). The germline V and J ends were trimmed by 7 bases and 5 bases, with 18 bases remaining between them. The CDR3 length is 14 residues. Looked up from germline, CDR1 is MNHEY and CDR2 is SVGAGI. This CDR3 is CASTNGQRRDEQYF. As DNA, the CDR3 is TGTGCCAGCACCAATGGACAGCGTCGCGACGAGCAGTACTTC.

As for this clonotype: This may arise from a read error, as a much more abundant clone is one base away. This chain links TRBV6-2 or TRBV6-3 with TRBJ2-5; D is perhaps TRBD2 (5 bases). This CDR3 has 13 residues. Germline loops: CDR1 MNHEY, CDR2 SVGEGT. The CDR3 nucleotides read TGTGTCAGCAGTTACCAGCGGTCGAGGACCCAGTACTTC. Amino acids: CVSSYQRSRTQYF.

This chain joins TRBV25-1 and TRBJ1-3; tentative D call: TRBD1 (5 bases). CDR3 length: 16 amino acids. Trimming shortened V by 0 bases and J by 0 bases, and 9 bases separated the two germline ends. CDR1 MGHDK and CDR2 SYGVNS come from the germline V gene. CDR3 residues: CASSEYYDSSGNTIYF. The CDR3 nucleotides are TGTGCCAGCAGTGAATATTACGACAGCTCTGGAAACACCATATATTTT.

The chain has TRBV2 and TRBJ1-2; D is ambiguous. Trimming removed 7 bases from V and 5 bases from J, with 14 bases in between. CDR3 length: 13 residues. Per the germline V gene, CDR1 is SNHLY and CDR2 is FYNNEI. The CDR3 region has the DNA TGTGCCAGCACATCGGGCATAGATTATGGCTACACCTTC. Its protein product is CASTSGIDYGYTF.

This clonotype was counted ten times or more. The chain carries TRBV27 and TRBJ2-7; D may be TRBD1 (6 bases). Trimming cost V 5 bases and J 6 bases, with 20 bases left between them. The germline CDR1 and CDR2 sequences are MNHEY and SMNVEV (reference sequence). The CDR3 length is 15 residues. CDR3 region: CASSKQTGGRSEQYF. The CDR3 bases are TGTGCCAGCAGTAAGCAGACAGGAGGACGTAGCGAGCAGTACTTC.

The CDR3 bases are TGTGCCAGCAGCGTAGCGGCTACGGGGAGCACAGATACGCAGTATTTT. This gives the protein CASSVAATGSTDTQYF. The V gene is TRBV9, the J gene TRBJ2-3, with TRBD2 as a possible D gene (5 bases). V dropped 0 bases and J dropped 0 bases, with 11 bases sitting between them. Germline CDR1 is SGDLS and CDR2 is YYNGEE. The CDR3 consists of 16 residues.